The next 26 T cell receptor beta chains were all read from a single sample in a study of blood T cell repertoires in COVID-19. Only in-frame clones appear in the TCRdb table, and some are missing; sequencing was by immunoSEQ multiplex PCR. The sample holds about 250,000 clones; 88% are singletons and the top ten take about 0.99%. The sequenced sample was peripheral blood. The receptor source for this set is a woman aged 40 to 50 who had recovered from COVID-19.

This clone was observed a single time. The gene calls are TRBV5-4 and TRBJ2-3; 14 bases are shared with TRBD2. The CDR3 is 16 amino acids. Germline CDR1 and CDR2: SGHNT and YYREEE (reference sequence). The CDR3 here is CACGLAGGGGTDTQYF. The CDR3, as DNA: TGTGCTTGCGGACTAGCGGGAGGAGGAGGCACAGATACGCAGTATTTT.

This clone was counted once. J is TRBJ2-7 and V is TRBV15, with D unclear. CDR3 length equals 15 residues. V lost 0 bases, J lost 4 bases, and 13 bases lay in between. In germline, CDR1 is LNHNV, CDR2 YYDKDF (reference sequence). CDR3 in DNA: TGTGCCACCAGCAGAGACCCCGCCCCCGGTTACGAGCAGTACTTC. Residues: CATSRDPAPGYEQYF. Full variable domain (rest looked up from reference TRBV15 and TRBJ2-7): DAMVIQNPRYQVTQFGKPVTLSCSQTLNHNVMYWYQQKSSQAPKLLFHYYDKDFNNEADTPDNFQSRRPNTSFCFLDIRSPGLGDTAMYLCATSRDPAPGYEQYFGPGTRLTVT.

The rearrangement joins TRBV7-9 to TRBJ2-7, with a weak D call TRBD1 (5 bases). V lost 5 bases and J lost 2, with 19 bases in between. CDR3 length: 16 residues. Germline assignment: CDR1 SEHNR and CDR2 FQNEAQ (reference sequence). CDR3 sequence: CASSPPGATEAYEQYF. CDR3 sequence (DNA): TGTGCCAGCAGCCCCCCTGGGGCGACAGAAGCCTACGAGCAGTACTTC.

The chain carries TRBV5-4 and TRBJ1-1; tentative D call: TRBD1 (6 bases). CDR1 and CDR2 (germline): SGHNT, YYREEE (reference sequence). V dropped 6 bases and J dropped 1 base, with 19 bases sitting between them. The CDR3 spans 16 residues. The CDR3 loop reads CASTLGQGLGNTEAFF. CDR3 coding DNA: TGTGCCAGCACCCTAGGGCAGGGGTTGGGGAACACTGAAGCTTTCTTT.

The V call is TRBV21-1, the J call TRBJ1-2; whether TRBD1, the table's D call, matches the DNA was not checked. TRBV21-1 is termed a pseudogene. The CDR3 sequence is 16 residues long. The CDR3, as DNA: TGTGCCAGCAGCAAAGATGGGGACAGTCTTTCCGGGGGCTACACCTTC. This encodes CASSKDGDSLSGGYTF.

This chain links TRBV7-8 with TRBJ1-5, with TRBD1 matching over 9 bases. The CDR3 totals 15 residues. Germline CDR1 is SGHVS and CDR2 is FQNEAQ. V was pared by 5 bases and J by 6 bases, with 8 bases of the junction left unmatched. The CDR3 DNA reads TGTGCCAGCAGCATCACAGGGGGCTTGGGTCAGCCCCAGCATTTT. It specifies CASSITGGLGQPQHF.

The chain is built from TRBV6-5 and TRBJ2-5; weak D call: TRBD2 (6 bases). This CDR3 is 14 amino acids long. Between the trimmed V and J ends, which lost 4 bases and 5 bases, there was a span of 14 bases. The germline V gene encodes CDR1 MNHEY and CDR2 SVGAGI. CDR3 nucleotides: TGTGCCAGCAGTTGGTCGGGCCGGGGGGAGACCCAGTACTTC. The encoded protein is CASSWSGRGETQYF.

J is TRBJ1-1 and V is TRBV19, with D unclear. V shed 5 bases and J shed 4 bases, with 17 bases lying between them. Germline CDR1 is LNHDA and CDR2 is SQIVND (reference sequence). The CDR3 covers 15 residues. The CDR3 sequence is CASSSHQAGSTEAFF. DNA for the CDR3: TGTGCCAGTAGTTCGCATCAGGCAGGTAGCACTGAAGCTTTCTTT.

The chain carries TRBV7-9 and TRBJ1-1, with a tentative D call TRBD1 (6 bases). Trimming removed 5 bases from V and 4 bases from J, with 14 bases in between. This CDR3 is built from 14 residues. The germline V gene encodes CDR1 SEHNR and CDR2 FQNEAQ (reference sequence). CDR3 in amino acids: CASSPRGGGTEAFF. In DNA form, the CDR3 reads TGTGCCAGCAGCCCGAGGGGGGGTGGCACTGAAGCTTTCTTT.

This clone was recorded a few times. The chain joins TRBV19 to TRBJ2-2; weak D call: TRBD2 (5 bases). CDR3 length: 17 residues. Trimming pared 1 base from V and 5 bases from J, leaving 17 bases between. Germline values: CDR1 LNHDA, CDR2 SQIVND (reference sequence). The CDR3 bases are TGTGCCAGTAGTATAGGGGGTGGCAGGACTCCAACCGGGGAGCTGTTTTTT. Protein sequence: CASSIGGGRTPTGELFF.

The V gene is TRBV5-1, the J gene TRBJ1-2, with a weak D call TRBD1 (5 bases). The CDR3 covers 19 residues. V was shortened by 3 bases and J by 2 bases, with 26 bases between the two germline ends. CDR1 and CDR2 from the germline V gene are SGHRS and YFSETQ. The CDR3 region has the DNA TGCGCCAGCAGCTCCCTGGGACTACCAAGGTCCCGGGGAAACTATGGCTACACCTTC. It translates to CASSSLGLPRSRGNYGYTF.

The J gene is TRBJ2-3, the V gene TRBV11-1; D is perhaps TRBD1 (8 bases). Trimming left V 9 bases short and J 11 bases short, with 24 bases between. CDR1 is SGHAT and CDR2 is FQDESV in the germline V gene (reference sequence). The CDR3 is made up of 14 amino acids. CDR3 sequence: CASARTGPTGGQYF. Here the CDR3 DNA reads TGTGCCAGTGCACGGACAGGGCCGACGGGAGGGCAGTATTTT.

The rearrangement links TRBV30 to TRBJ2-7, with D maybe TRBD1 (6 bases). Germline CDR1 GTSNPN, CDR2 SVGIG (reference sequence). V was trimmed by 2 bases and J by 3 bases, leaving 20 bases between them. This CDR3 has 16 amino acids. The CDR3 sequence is CAWSSLGALRGYEQYF. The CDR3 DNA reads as TGTGCCTGGAGTTCGCTGGGGGCCCTTCGCGGCTACGAGCAGTACTTC.

CDR3 amino acids: CASSLGSGSPLHF. The DNA of the CDR3 is TGCGCCAGCAGCTTGGGTAGTGGTTCACCCCTCCACTTT. The V call is TRBV5-1, the J call TRBJ1-6; D unresolved. The V gene lost 0 bases and the J gene lost 9 bases, with 7 bases spanning the gap. The CDR3 runs 13 residues. The germline V gene encodes CDR1 SGHRS and CDR2 YFSETQ. The full variable domain, its missing parts supplied by reference TRBV5-1 and TRBJ1-6, is KAGVTQTPRYLIKTRGQQVTLSCSPISGHRSVSWYQQTPGQGLQFLFEYFSETQRNKGNFPGRFSGRQFSNSRSEMNVSTLELGDSALYLCASSLGSGSPLHFGNGTRLTVT.

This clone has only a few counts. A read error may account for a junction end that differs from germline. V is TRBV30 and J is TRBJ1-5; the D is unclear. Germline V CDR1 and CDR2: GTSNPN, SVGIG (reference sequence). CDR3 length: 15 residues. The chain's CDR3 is CAWSGGTSLNRPQHF. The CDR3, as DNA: TGTGCCTGGAGTGGAGGTACCTCCCTTAATCGGCCCCAGCATTTT.

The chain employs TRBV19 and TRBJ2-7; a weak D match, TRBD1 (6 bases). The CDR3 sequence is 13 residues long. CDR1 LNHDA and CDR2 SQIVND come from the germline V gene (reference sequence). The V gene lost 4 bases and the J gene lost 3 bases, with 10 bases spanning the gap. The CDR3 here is CASSSKQGYEQYF. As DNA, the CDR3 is TGTGCCAGTAGTAGTAAACAGGGCTACGAGCAGTACTTC.

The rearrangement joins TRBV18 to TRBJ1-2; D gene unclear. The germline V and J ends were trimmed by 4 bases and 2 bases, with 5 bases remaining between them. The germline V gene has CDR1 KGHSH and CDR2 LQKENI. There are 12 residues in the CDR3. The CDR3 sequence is CASSQTNYGYTF. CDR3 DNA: TGTGCCAGCTCACAGACAAACTATGGCTACACCTTC.

Written as DNA, the CDR3 is TGTGCCAGCACCCCGGGACAGAGCTCCTACGAGCAGTACTTC. Its protein is CASTPGQSSYEQYF. The chain recombines TRBV7-2 with TRBJ2-7; 7 nucleotides match TRBD1. CDR1 and CDR2 from the germline V gene are SGHTA and FQGNSA. The ends lost 7 bases at V and 0 bases at J; junction bases unmatched: 6. The CDR3 is made up of 14 amino acids.

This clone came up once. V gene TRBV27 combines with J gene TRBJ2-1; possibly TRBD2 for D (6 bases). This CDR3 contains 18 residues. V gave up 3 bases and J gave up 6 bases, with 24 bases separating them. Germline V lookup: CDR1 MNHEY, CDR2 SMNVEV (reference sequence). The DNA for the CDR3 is TGTGCCAGCAGTTTGTCCCCCCCCGGGACTCCAGTTGGCAATGAGCAGTTCTTC. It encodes CASSLSPPGTPVGNEQFF.

For the CDR3, the DNA is TGCAGCGTTGGGGCCTGGGCAGGGAACGTCTATGGCTACACCTTC. Amino acids: CSVGAWAGNVYGYTF. The V and J genes are TRBV29-1 and TRBJ1-2, with D maybe TRBD1 (5 bases). The CDR3 covers 15 residues. The V gene lost 4 bases and the J gene lost 4 bases, with 19 bases spanning the gap. Germline V gene data show CDR1 as SQVTM and CDR2 as ANQGSEA. The whole variable domain, remainder taken from reference TRBV29-1 and TRBJ1-2, is SAVISQKPSRDICQRGTSLTIQCQVDSQVTMMFWYRQQPGQSLTLIATANQGSEATYESGFVIDKFPISRPNLTFSTLTVSNMSPEDSSIYLCSVGAWAGNVYGYTFGSGTRLTVV.

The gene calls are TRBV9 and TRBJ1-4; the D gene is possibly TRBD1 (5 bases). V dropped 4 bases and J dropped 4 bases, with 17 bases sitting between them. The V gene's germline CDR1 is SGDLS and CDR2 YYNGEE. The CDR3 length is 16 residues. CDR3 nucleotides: TGTGCCAGCAGCCCCGGAGGGCGACAGAATAATGAAAAACTGTTTTTT. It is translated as CASSPGGRQNNEKLFF.

DNA for the CDR3: TGTGCCAGCAGCCCGCAGGGCGGGAGGCTCAATGAGCAGTTCTTC. This encodes CASSPQGGRLNEQFF. This chain connects TRBV3-1 (or the pseudogene TRBV3-2) to TRBJ2-1, with TRBD2 identical over 8 bases. The length of the CDR3 is 15 residues. The V gene's germline CDR1 is LGHDT and CDR2 YNNKEL (reference sequence). Unmatched junction bases numbered 8, after V lost 4 bases and J lost 6 bases.

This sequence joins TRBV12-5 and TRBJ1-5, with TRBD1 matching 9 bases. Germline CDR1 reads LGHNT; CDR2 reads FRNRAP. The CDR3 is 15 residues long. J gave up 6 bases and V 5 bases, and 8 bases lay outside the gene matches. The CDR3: CASGPGQGGGQPQHF. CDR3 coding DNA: TGTGCTAGTGGTCCGGGACAGGGCGGAGGTCAGCCCCAGCATTTT. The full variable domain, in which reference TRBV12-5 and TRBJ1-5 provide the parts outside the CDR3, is DARVTQTPRHKVTEMGQEVTMRCQPILGHNTVFWYRQTMMQGLELLAYFRNRAPLDDSGMPKDRFSAEMPDATLATLKIQPSEPRDSAVYFCASGPGQGGGQPQHFGDGTRLSIL.

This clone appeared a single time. DNA of the CDR3: TGTGCCAGTAGTGCCCGACAGGGGACCTATGGCTACACCTTC. Translated: CASSARQGTYGYTF. This chain connects TRBV19 to TRBJ1-2, with 8 bases lining up with TRBD1. CDR1 and CDR2 (germline): LNHDA, SQIVND (reference sequence). V dropped 5 bases and J dropped 4; count of bases not matched to a gene: 6. This CDR3 comprises 14 residues.

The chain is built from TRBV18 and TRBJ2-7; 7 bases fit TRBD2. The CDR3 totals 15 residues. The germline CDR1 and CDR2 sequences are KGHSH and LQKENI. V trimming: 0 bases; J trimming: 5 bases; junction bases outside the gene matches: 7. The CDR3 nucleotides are TGTGCCAGCTCACCACCTCCGGGACTACCTAACGAGCAGTACTTC. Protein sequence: CASSPPPGLPNEQYF.

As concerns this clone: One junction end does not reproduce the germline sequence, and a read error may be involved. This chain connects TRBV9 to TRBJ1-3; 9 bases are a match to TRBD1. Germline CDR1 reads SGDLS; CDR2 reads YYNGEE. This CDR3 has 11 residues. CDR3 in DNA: TGTGCCAGCAGCGCCAGACAGGGGGAGGATTTT. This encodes CASSARQGEDF.